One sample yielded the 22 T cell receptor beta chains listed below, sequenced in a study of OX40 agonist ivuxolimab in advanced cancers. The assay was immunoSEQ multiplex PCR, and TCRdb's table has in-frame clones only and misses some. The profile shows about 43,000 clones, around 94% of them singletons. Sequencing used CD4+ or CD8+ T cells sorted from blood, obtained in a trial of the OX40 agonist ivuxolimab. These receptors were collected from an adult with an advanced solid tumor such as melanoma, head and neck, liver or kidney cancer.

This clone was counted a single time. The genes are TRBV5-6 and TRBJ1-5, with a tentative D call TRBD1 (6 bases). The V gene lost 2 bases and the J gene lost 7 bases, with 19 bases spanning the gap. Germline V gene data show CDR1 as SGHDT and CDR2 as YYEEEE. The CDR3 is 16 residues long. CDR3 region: CASSFGGLGRPQPQHF. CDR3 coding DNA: TGTGCCAGCAGCTTCGGGGGGCTAGGACGCCCACAGCCCCAGCATTTT.

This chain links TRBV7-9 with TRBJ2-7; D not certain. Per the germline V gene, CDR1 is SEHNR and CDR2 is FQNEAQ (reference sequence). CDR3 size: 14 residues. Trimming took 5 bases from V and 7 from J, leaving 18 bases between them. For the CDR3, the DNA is TGTGCCAGCAGCCCCGACACGAGCTTAAGGGAGCAGTACTTC. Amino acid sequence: CASSPDTSLREQYF.

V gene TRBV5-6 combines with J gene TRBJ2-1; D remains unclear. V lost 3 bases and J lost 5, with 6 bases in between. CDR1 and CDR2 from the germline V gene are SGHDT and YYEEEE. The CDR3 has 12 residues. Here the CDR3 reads CASSSDDNEQFF. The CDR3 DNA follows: TGTGCCAGCAGCTCGGACGACAATGAGCAGTTCTTC.

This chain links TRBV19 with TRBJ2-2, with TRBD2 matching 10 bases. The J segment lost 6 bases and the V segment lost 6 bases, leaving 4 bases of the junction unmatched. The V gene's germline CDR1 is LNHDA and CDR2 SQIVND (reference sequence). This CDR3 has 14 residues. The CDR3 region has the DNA TGTGCCAGTAGCCTAGCGGGAGACCCCGGGGAGCTGTTTTTT. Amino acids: CASSLAGDPGELFF.

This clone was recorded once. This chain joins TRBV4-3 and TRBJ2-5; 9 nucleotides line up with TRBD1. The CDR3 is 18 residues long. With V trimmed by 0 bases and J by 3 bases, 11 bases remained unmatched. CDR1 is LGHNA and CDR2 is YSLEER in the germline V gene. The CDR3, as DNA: TGCGCCAGCAGCCAAGAGAGAGGGACAGGGCTCTCCAAAGAGACCCAGTACTTC. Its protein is CASSQERGTGLSKETQYF.

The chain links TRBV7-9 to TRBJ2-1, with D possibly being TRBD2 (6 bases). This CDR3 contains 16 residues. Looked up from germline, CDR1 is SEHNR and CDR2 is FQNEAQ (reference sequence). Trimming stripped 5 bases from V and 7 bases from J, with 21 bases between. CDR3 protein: CASSGRTRPGGNEQFF. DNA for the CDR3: TGTGCCAGCAGCGGGCGGACCCGCCCTGGGGGGAATGAGCAGTTCTTC.

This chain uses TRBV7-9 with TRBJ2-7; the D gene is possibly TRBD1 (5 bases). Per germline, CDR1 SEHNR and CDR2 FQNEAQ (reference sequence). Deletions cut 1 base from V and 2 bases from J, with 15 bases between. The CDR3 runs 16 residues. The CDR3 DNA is TGTGCCAGCAGCTTAGGACCTGCAGGGCCCCCCTACGAGCAGTACTTC. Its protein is CASSLGPAGPPYEQYF.

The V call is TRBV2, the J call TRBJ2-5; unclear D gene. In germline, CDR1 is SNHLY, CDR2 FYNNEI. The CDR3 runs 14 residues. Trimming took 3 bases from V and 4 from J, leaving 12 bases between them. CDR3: CASSEFFGGETQYF. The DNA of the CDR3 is TGTGCCAGCAGTGAGTTCTTCGGCGGAGAGACCCAGTACTTC.

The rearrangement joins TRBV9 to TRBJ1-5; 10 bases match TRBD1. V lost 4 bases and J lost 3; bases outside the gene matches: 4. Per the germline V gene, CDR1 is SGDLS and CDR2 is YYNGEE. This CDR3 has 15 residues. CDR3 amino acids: CASSKGTGDNQPQHF. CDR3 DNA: TGTGCCAGCAGCAAAGGGACAGGGGACAATCAGCCCCAGCATTTT. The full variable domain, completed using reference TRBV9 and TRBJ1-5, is DSGVTQTPKHLITATGQRVTLRCSPRSGDLSVYWYQQSLDQGLQFLIQYYNGEERAKGNILERFSAQQFPDLHSELNLSSLELGDSALYFCASSKGTGDNQPQHFGDGTRLSIL.

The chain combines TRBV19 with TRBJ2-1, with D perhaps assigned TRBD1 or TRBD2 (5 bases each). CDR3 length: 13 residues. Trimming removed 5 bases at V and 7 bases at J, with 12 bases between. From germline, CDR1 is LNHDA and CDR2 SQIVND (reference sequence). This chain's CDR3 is CASSPGPRNEQFF. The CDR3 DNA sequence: TGTGCCAGTAGTCCGGGACCAAGGAATGAGCAGTTCTTC.

Here the CDR3 reads CATYSGRGIDTQYF. CDR3 sequence (DNA): TGTGCCACCTATAGCGGGAGAGGGATAGATACGCAGTATTTT. The V and J genes are TRBV27 and TRBJ2-3; TRBD2 aligns across 9 bases. V lost 10 bases to trimming and J lost 5 bases; unmatched junction nucleotides: 10. The germline CDR1 and CDR2 sequences are MNHEY and SMNVEV (reference sequence). The CDR3 contains 14 residues.

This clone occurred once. In DNA form, the CDR3 reads TGTGCCAGCAGCTTATTTCTAGGGGACCAGTACTTC. It encodes CASSLFLGDQYF. The V and J genes are TRBV7-9 and TRBJ2-5; D perhaps matches TRBD1 (5 bases). V was pared by 2 bases and J by 10 bases, with 11 bases between. The CDR3 has 12 residues. The germline V gene has CDR1 SEHNR and CDR2 FQNEAQ (reference sequence).

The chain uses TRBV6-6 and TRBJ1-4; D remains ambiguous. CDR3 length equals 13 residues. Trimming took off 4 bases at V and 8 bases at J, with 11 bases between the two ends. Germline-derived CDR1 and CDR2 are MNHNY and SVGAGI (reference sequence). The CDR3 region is CASSSISGEKLFF. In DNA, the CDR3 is TGTGCCAGCAGTTCTATATCGGGGGAAAAACTGTTTTTT.

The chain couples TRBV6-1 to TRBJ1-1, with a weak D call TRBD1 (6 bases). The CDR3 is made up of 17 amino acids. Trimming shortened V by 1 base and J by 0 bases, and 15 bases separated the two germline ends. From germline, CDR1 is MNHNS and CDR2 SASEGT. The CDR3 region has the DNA TGTGCCAGCAGTGAAGGCCCGGGACAAACACTGAACACTGAAGCTTTCTTT. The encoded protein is CASSEGPGQTLNTEAFF.

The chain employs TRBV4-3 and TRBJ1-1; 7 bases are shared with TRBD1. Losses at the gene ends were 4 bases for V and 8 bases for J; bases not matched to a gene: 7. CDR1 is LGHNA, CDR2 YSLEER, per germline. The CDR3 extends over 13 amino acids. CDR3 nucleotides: TGCGCCAGCAGCCCCGAGGCGACAGGGGAAGCTTTCTTT. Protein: CASSPEATGEAFF.

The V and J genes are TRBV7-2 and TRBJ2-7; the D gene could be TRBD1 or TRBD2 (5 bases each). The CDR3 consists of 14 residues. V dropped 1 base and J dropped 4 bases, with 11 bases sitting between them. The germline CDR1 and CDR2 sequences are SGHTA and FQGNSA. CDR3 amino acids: CASSLEAWGYEQYF. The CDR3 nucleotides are TGTGCCAGCAGCTTAGAGGCTTGGGGGTACGAGCAGTACTTC.

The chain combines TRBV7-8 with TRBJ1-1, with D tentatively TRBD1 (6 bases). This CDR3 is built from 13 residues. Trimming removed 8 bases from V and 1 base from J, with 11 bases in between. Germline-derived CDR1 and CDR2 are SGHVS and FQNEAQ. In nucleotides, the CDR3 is TGTGCCAGCGGTGGGACACGGAACACTGAAGCTTTCTTT. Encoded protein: CASGGTRNTEAFF. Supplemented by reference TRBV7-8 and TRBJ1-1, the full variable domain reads GAGVSQSPRYKVAKRGQDVALRCDPISGHVSLFWYQQALGQGPEFLTYFQNEAQLDKSGLPSDRFFAERPEGSVSTLKIQRTQQEDSAVYLCASGGTRNTEAFFGQGTRLTVV.

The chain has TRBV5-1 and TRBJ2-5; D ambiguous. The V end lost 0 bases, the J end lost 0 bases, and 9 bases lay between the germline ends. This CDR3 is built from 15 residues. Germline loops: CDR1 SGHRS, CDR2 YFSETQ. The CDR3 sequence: CASSLARRYQETQYF. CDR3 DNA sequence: TGCGCCAGCAGCTTGGCCCGGCGGTACCAAGAGACCCAGTACTTC.

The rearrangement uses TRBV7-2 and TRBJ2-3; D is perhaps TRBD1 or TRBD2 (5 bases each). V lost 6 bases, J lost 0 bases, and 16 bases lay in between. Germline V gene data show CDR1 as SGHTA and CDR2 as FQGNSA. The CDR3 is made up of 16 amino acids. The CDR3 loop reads CASSWLGRPSTDTQYF. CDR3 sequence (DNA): TGTGCCAGCAGTTGGCTGGGACGCCCCAGCACAGATACGCAGTATTTT.

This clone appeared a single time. The CDR3 here is CASSLVVPQETQYF. Written as DNA, the CDR3 is TGTGCCAGCAGCTTAGTGGTTCCTCAAGAGACCCAGTACTTC. This sequence joins TRBV7-9 and TRBJ2-5; D ambiguous. V lost 1 base and J 2 bases, leaving 8 bases between the germline ends. This CDR3 contains 14 residues. Germline V gene data show CDR1 as SEHNR and CDR2 as FQNEAQ (reference sequence). Complete variable domain (other parts from reference TRBV7-9 and TRBJ2-5): DTGVSQNPRHKITKRGQNVTFRCDPISEHNRLYWYRQTLGQGPEFLTYFQNEAQLEKSRLLSDRFSAERPKGSFSTLEIQRTEQGDSAMYLCASSLVVPQETQYFGPGTRLLVL.

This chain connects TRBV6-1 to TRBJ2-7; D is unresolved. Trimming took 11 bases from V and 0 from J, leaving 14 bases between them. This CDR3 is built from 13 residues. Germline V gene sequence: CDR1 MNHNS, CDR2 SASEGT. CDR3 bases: TGTGCCGGCTCCTCGACGAGCTCCTACGAGCAGTACTTC. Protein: CAGSSTSSYEQYF.

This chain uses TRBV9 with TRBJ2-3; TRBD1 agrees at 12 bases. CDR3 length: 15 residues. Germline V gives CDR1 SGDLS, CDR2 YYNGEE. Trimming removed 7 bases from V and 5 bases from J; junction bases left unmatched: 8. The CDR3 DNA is TGTGCCAGCGCCGAGGGACAGGGGGCTGGAGATACGCAGTATTTT. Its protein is CASAEGQGAGDTQYF.